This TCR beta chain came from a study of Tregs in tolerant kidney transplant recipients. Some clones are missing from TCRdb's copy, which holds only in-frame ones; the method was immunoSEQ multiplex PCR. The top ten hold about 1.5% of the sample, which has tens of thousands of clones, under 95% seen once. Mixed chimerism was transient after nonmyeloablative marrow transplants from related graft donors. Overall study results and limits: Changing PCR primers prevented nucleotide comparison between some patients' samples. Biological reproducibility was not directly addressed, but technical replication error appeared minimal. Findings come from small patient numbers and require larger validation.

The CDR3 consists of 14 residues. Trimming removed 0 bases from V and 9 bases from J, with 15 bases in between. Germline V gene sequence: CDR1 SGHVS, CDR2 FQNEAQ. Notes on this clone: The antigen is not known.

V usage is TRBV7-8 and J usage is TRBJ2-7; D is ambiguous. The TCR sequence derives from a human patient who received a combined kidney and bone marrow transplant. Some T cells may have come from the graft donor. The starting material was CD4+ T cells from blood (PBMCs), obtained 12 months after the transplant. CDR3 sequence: CASSLARPMSTQYF. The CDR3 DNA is TGTGCCAGCAGCTTAGCGAGGCCTATGTCAACGCAGTACTTC.